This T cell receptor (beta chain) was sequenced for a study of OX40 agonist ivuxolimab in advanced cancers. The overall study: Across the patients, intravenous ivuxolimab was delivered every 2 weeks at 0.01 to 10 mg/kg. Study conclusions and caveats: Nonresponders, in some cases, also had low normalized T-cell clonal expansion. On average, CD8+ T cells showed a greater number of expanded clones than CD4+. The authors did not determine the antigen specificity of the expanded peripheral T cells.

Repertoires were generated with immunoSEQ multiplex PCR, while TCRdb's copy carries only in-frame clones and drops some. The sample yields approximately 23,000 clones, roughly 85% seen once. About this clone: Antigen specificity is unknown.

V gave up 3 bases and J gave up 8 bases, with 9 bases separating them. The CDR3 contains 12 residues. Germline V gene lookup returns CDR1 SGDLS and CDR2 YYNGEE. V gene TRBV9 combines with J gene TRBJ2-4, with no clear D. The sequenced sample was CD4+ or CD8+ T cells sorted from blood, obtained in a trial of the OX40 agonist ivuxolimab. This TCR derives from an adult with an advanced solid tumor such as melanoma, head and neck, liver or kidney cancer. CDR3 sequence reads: CASSGGVDIQYF. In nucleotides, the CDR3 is TGTGCCAGCAGCGGGGGTGTAGACATTCAGTACTTC.